A single sample is the source of the 14 T cell receptor beta chains below, sequenced in a study of T cell responses to AZD1222 COVID-19 vaccine. The repertoire was sequenced with immunoSEQ multiplex PCR; TCRdb's copy has only in-frame clones and lacks some. The sample carries 52,000 or so clones, approximately 84% recorded once. The input for sequencing was peripheral blood, taken on day 0 of AZD1222 vaccination. The receptors here all came from an adult in good health.

The chain carries TRBV29-1 and TRBJ2-2; TRBD1 might be the D (6 bases). CDR3 length: 13 amino acids. V was clipped by 7 bases and J by 6 bases, with 15 bases between them. The germline V gene has CDR1 SQVTM and CDR2 ANQGSEA. The CDR3 is CSAARGIAGELFF. The CDR3 nucleotides are TGCAGCGCCGCCAGGGGTATCGCCGGGGAGCTGTTTTTT.

This rearrangement joins TRBV5-1 to TRBJ1-6; 7 nucleotides agree with TRBD1. This CDR3 is built from 15 residues. In germline, CDR1 is SGHRS, CDR2 YFSETQ. Trimming removed 4 bases from V and 7 bases from J; junction bases left unmatched: 8. The CDR3 is CASSVGQAQNSPLHF. Written as DNA, the CDR3 is TGCGCCAGCAGCGTCGGACAGGCCCAAAATTCACCCCTCCACTTT.

The table lists this clone with a count of one. The chain uses TRBV10-1 and TRBJ2-1; 8 positions agree with TRBD2. The CDR3 is made up of 15 amino acids. Germline V gene data show CDR1 as WNHNN and CDR2 as SYGVQD (reference sequence). The trim removed 1 base at V and 9 bases at J, leaving 8 bases unmatched. In DNA form, the CDR3 reads TGCGCCAGCAGTGAGTTTGCAGCGGGAGTACTTGAGCAGTTCTTC. It specifies CASSEFAAGVLEQFF.

The V and J genes are TRBV18 and TRBJ1-5, with TRBD1 matching over 7 bases. Trimming took 5 bases from V and 1 from J; bases not matched to a gene: 2. This CDR3 has 14 residues. Germline CDR1 and CDR2: KGHSH and LQKENI. DNA of the CDR3: TGTGCCAGCTCAAGGACAGGAAGCAATCAGCCCCAGCATTTT. Its translation is CASSRTGSNQPQHF.

This clone is categorized as medium-sized (0.01 to 0.1%). The rearrangement links TRBV7-2 to TRBJ2-7; 9 bases match TRBD1. CDR1 is SGHTA and CDR2 is FQGNSA in the germline V gene. The V and J ends lost 4 bases and 1 base, in that order; junction bases with no gene match: 11. The CDR3 has 17 amino acids. CDR3 protein: CASSSTPPGQGSYEQYF. CDR3 bases: TGTGCCAGCAGCTCAACGCCCCCGGGACAGGGATCCTACGAGCAGTACTTC.

The genes are TRBV28 and TRBJ2-3; TRBD2 matches 13 bases. The CDR3 is made up of 14 amino acids. The germline CDR1 and CDR2 sequences are MDHEN and SYDVKM. V shed 8 bases and J 5 bases; nucleotides not matched to a gene: 4. The CDR3 loop reads CASGLAGAVDTQYF. The CDR3 nucleotides read TGTGCCAGCGGACTAGCGGGAGCGGTAGATACGCAGTATTTT.

This clone has just a few counts. The rearrangement links TRBV29-1 to TRBJ2-1; a possible D gene is TRBD2 (7 bases). Germline-derived CDR1 and CDR2 are SQVTM and ANQGSEA. The CDR3 totals 15 residues. V gave up 7 bases and J gave up 0 bases, with 16 bases separating them. In nucleotides, the CDR3 is TGCAGCGGGGACACTGGCGGGAGCTCCTACAATGAGCAGTTCTTC. Amino acid sequence: CSGDTGGSSYNEQFF.

V and J are TRBV25-1 and TRBJ1-4, with a tentative D call TRBD1 (5 bases). The germline CDR1 and CDR2 sequences are MGHDK and SYGVNS. V was shortened by 0 bases and J by 2 bases, with 10 bases between the two germline ends. The CDR3 runs 16 residues. In DNA, the CDR3 is TGTGCCAGCAGTGAATACGCAGGGTACACTAATGAAAAACTGTTTTTT. The encoded protein is CASSEYAGYTNEKLFF.

The chain has TRBV4-1 and TRBJ1-2; D is uncertain. CDR1 and CDR2 from the germline V gene are MGHRA and YSYEKL. CDR3 size: 15 residues. V gave up 4 bases and J gave up 4 bases, with 16 bases separating them. In nucleotides, the CDR3 is TGCGCCAGCAGCCCAGGCCCCGGGAAGGGCTATGGCTACACCTTC. It translates to CASSPGPGKGYGYTF.

This chain uses TRBV6-5 with TRBJ1-5; a weak D match, TRBD1 (6 bases). Trimming shortened V by 6 bases and J by 5 bases, and 11 bases separated the two germline ends. Germline-derived CDR1 and CDR2 are MNHEY and SVGAGI. The CDR3 runs to 13 residues. CDR3 sequence (DNA): TGTGCCAGCAGCACAGGGTGGGATCAGCCCCAGCATTTT. As protein: CASSTGWDQPQHF.

The chain has TRBV6-5 and TRBJ1-3, with D tentatively TRBD1 (5 bases). The CDR3 runs 15 residues. V lost 7 bases to trimming and J lost 0 bases, with 13 bases between them. CDR1 is MNHEY, CDR2 SVGAGI, per germline. The CDR3 DNA reads as TGTGCCAGCACCCGACAGATAAACTCTGGAAACACCATATATTTT. Translated: CASTRQINSGNTIYF.

The chain uses TRBV24-1 and TRBJ2-3, with D maybe TRBD1 (5 bases). CDR3 length: 17 residues. The germline V and J ends were trimmed by 5 bases and 0 bases, with 17 bases remaining between them. In germline, CDR1 is KGHDR, CDR2 SFDVKD. CDR3 sequence (DNA): TGTGCCACCAGTGTTCCCACAGGTCGGGCGAGCACAGATACGCAGTATTTT. Translated, it gives CATSVPTGRASTDTQYF.

CDR3 bases: TGCAGCGTTAACGAGAAGGACACTGAAGCTTTCTTT. It specifies CSVNEKDTEAFF. V gene TRBV29-1 combines with J gene TRBJ1-1, with no clear D. The ends were cut back, 5 bases at V and 3 bases at J, with 10 bases in the middle. This CDR3 contains 12 residues. Germline V gene data show CDR1 as SQVTM and CDR2 as ANQGSEA.

The chain is built from TRBV7-9 and TRBJ2-7, with D unresolved. The CDR3 is 16 residues long. V was pared by 1 base and J by 0 bases, with 13 bases between. From germline, CDR1 is SEHNR and CDR2 FQNEAQ (reference sequence). CDR3 in amino acids: CASSLVSFEFSYEQYF. For the CDR3, the DNA is TGTGCCAGCAGCTTAGTTAGCTTCGAGTTCTCCTACGAGCAGTACTTC.